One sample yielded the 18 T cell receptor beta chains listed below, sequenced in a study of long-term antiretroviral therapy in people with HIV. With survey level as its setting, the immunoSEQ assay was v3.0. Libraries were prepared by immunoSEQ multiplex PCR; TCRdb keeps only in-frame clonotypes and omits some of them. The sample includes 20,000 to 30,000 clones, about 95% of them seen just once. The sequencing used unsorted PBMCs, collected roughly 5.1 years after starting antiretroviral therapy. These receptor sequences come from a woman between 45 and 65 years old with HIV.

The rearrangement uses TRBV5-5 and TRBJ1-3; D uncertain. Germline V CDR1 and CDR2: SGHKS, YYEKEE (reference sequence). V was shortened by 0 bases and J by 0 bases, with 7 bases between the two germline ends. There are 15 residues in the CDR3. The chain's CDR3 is CASSLVLFSGNTIYF. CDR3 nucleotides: TGTGCCAGCAGCTTGGTGCTATTCTCTGGAAACACCATATATTTT.

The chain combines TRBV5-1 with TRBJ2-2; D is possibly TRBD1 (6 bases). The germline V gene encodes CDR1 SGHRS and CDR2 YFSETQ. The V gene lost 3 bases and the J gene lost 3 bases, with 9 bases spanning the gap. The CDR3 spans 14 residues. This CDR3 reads CASSSRTDTGELFF. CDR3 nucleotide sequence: TGCGCCAGCAGCTCCCGGACAGACACCGGGGAGCTGTTTTTT.

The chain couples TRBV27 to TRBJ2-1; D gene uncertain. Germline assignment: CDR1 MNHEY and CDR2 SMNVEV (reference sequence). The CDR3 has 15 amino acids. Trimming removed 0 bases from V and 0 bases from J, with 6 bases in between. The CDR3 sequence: CASSLSASSYNEQFF. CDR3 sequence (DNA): TGTGCCAGCAGTTTATCTGCTAGCTCCTACAATGAGCAGTTCTTC.

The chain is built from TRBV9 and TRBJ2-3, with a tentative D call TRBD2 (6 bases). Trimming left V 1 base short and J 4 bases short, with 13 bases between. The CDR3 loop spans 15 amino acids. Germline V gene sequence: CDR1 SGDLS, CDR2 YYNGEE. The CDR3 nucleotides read TGTGCCAGCAGCGTATACGGGGGACTGGCAGATACGCAGTATTTT. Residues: CASSVYGGLADTQYF.

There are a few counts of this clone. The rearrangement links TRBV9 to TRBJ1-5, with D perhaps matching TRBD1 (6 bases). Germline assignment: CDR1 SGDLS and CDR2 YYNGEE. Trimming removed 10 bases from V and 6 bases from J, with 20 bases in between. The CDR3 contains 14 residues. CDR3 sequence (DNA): TGTGCCCCCACGGCAGGGGAGGATGGTCAGCCCCAGCATTTT. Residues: CAPTAGEDGQPQHF.

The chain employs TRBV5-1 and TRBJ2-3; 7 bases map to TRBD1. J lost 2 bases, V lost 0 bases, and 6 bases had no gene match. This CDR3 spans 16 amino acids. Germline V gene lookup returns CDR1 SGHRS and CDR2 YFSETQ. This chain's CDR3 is CASSLASGQYTDTQYF. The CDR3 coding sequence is TGCGCCAGCAGCTTGGCCTCGGGACAGTACACAGATACGCAGTATTTT.

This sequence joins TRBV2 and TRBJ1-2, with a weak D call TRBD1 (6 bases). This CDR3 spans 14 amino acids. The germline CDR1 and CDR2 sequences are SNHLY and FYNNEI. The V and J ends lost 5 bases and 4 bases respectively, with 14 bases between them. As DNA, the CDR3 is TGTGCCAGCAGTACCACAACAGGGATCTATGGCTACACCTTC. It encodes CASSTTTGIYGYTF.

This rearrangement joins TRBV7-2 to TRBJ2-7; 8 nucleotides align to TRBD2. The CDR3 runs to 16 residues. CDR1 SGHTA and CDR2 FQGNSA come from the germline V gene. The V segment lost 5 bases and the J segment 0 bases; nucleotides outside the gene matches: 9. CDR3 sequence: CASSLRGGGSSYEQYF. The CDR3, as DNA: TGTGCCAGCAGCCTTCGGGGCGGGGGGAGCTCCTACGAGCAGTACTTC.

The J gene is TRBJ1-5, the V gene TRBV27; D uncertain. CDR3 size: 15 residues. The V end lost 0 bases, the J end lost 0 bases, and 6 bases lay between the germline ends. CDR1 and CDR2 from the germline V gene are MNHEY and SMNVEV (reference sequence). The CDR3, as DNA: TGTGCCAGCAGTTTATCGAGTTATAGCAATCAGCCCCAGCATTTT. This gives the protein CASSLSSYSNQPQHF.

This CDR3 reads CASGLVGGNEQFF. The CDR3, as DNA: TGTGCTAGTGGTTTGGTTGGGGGGAATGAGCAGTTCTTC. This chain joins TRBV12-5 and TRBJ2-1; TRBD2 might be the D (6 bases). The CDR3 is 13 amino acids. CDR1 LGHNT and CDR2 FRNRAP come from the germline V gene. Between the trimmed V and J ends, which lost 0 bases and 7 bases, there was a span of 7 bases.

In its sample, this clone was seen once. The CDR3 bases are TGTGCCAGCAGCCAAGAAGGGCTAGCGGGCAATACGCAGTATTTT. Amino acids: CASSQEGLAGNTQYF. The genes are TRBV4-2 and TRBJ2-3, with 8 bases that match TRBD2. Germline V gives CDR1 LGHNA, CDR2 YNFKEQ. With 0 bases clipped from V and 7 bases from J, the junction kept 6 bases outside the gene matches. The CDR3 has 15 residues.

The CDR3 DNA reads as TGTGCCAGCAGTTTAGGACGGTTCTACGAGCAGTACTTC. This sequence encodes CASSLGRFYEQYF. J is TRBJ2-7 and V is TRBV27, with no clear D. Trimming took off 2 bases at V and 3 bases at J, with 8 bases between the two ends. The CDR3 runs 13 residues. Germline CDR1 and CDR2: MNHEY and SMNVEV (reference sequence).

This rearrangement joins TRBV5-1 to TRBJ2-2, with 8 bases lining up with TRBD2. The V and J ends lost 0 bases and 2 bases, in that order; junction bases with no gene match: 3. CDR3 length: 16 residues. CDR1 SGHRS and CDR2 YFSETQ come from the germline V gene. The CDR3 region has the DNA TGCGCCAGCAGCTTGGAACTAGCGGCTAACACCGGGGAGCTGTTTTTT. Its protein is CASSLELAANTGELFF.

The CDR3 protein is CASSATSGTYEQYF. The CDR3 nucleotides read TGTGCCAGCAGTGCGACTAGCGGGACCTACGAGCAGTACTTC. The chain links TRBV6-1 to TRBJ2-7; the match to TRBD2 covers 11 bases. The CDR3 is made up of 14 amino acids. V lost 4 bases, J lost 2 bases, and 1 base stayed unmatched. Germline CDR1 MNHNS, CDR2 SASEGT.

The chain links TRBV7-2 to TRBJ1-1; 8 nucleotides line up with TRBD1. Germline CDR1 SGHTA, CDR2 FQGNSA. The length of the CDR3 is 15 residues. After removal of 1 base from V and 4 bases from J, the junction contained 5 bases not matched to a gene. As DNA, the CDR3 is TGTGCCAGCAGCTTAGGGACAGGGTTTTTCACTGAAGCTTTCTTT. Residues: CASSLGTGFFTEAFF.

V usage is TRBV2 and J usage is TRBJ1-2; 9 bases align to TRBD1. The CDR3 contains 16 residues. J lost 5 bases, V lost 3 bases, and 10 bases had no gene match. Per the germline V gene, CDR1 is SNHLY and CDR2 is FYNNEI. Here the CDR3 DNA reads TGTGCCAGCAGTGACCCGGACAGGGGCACTATTTATGGCTACACCTTC. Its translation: CASSDPDRGTIYGYTF.

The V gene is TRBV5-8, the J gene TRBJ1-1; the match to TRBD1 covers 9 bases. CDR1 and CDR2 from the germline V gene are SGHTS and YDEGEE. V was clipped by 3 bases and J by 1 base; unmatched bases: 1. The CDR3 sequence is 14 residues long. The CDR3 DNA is TGTGCCAGCAGCTCGGGACAGGGGAACACTGAAGCTTTCTTT. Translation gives CASSSGQGNTEAFF.

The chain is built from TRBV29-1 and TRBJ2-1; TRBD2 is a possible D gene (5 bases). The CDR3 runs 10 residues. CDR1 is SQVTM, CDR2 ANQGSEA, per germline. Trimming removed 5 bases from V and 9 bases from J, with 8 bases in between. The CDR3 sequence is CSVREIEQFF. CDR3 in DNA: TGCAGCGTTCGGGAAATTGAGCAGTTCTTC.